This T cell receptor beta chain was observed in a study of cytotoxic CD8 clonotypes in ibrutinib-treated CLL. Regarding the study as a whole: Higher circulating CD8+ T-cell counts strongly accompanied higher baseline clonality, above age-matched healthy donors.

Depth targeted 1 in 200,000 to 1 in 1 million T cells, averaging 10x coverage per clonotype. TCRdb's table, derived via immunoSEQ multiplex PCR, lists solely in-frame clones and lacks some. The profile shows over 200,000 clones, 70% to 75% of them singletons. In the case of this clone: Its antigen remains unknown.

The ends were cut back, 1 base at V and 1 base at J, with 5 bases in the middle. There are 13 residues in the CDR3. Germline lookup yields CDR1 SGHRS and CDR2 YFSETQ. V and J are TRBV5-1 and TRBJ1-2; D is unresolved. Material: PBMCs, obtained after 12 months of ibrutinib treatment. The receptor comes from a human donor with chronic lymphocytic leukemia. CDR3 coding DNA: TGCGCCAGCAGCTTGCGGGGTAACTATGGCTACACCTTC. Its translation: CASSLRGNYGYTF.